This record looks at one TCR beta chain sequence and its context. Its specificity is unknown. The CDR3 runs to 15 residues. Germline assignment: CDR1 DFQATT and CDR2 SNEGSKA (reference sequence). The data are from a study of monozygotic twins with inflammatory bowel disease. Study-wide points: Repertoire similarity did not differ between concordant and discordant twins, possibly owing to limited power.

Generation of cDNA took place in eight separate reactions per sample. Reprocessing the 5' RACE reads, TCRdb reports a single entry for every CDR3 protein and omits DNA. The data include a few hundred thousand distinct CDR3 sequences; the top ten clones carry less than 2.5%. The V call is TRBV20-1, the J call TRBJ2-7; TCRdb's D call of TRBD1 is untestable without DNA. The clonotype originates from a human donor with ulcerative colitis or Crohn's disease, or a healthy co-twin of an affected twin (not recorded which). The sequencing sample was made of blood. The CDR3 sequence: CSARAAGTGLYEQYF.